A selection of T cell receptor beta chains follows, all from one sample in a study of blood T cell repertoires in COVID-19. Generated by immunoSEQ multiplex PCR, the TCRdb table keeps only in-frame clones and is missing some. The sample lists approximately 230,000 clones; approximately 82% were seen once. Sequencing was done on a sample of PBMCs or T cells enriched from blood (not recorded which). All receptors come from a man aged 40-49 years who had recovered from COVID-19. CDR3s include the opening cysteine and the closing phenylalanine or tryptophan. The order of the fields is D gene, clone size, J gene, V gene, CDR3 DNA, CDR3 protein. A D gene is named only where the DNA matches it firmly. Only some rows state a clone size, as once, few, many or a class for expanded clones.

d_call: TRBD1
clone_size: .
j_call: TRBJ2-5
v_call: TRBV7-9
cdr3_nt: TGTGCCAGCAGCTTAGGCGACAGGGCGTACCAAGAGACCCAGTACTTC
cdr3_aa: CASSLGDRAYQETQYF

d_call: TRBD1
clone_size: .
j_call: TRBJ2-5
v_call: TRBV10-3
cdr3_nt: TGTGCCATCAGTGCCGCCACAGGGGGTCCCTCTCAAGAGACCCAGTACTTC
cdr3_aa: CAISAATGGPSQETQYF

d_call: TRBD2
clone_size: few
j_call: TRBJ2-3
v_call: TRBV9
cdr3_nt: TGTGCCAGCAGCTATAGACTAGCGGGAGGCACAGATACGCAGTATTTT
cdr3_aa: CASSYRLAGGTDTQYF

d_call: TRBD1
clone_size: .
j_call: TRBJ2-1
v_call: TRBV5-1
cdr3_nt: TGCGCCAGCAGCTCAGGGACAGGGCTGGGCAATGAGCAGTTCTTC
cdr3_aa: CASSSGTGLGNEQFF

d_call: .
clone_size: once
j_call: TRBJ2-5
v_call: TRBV19
cdr3_nt: TGTGCCAGTAGTATCGTTCCGGGCAGGGCTCAAGAGACCCAGTACTTC
cdr3_aa: CASSIVPGRAQETQYF

d_call: .
clone_size: .
j_call: TRBJ1-2
v_call: TRBV25-1
cdr3_nt: TGTGCCAGCAGTGACCCCCGTGGCTACACCTTC
cdr3_aa: CASSDPRGYTF

d_call: TRBD1
clone_size: .
j_call: TRBJ2-7
v_call: TRBV7-6
cdr3_nt: TGTGCCAGCAGCTTAGAGGACAGGGGGCACGAGCAGTACTTC
cdr3_aa: CASSLEDRGHEQYF

d_call: TRBD1
clone_size: .
j_call: TRBJ1-6
v_call: TRBV3-1/TRBV3-2
cdr3_nt: TGTGCCAGCAGCCAAAGACAGGGCTCACCCCTCCACTTT
cdr3_aa: CASSQRQGSPLHF

d_call: .
clone_size: .
j_call: TRBJ1-2
v_call: TRBV7-6
cdr3_nt: TGTGCCAGCAGCTCCCAGGGGAACTATGGCTACACCTTC
cdr3_aa: CASSSQGNYGYTF

d_call: .
clone_size: .
j_call: TRBJ2-7
v_call: TRBV2
cdr3_nt: TGTGCCAGCAGAGAGGCGGGCGAGCAGTACTTC
cdr3_aa: CASREAGEQYF

d_call: TRBD1
clone_size: .
j_call: TRBJ2-7
v_call: TRBV5-1
cdr3_nt: TGCGCCAGCAGCTTGGGTGGGACAGTCACCTACGAGCAGTACTTC
cdr3_aa: CASSLGGTVTYEQYF

d_call: .
clone_size: .
j_call: TRBJ1-5
v_call: TRBV2
cdr3_nt: TGTGCCAGTCTACAGGAATTTGGAGAACAGCCCCAGCATTTT
cdr3_aa: CASLQEFGEQPQHF

d_call: TRBD2
clone_size: .
j_call: TRBJ2-1
v_call: TRBV24-1
cdr3_nt: TGTGCCACCAGTGAGCCCAGGCGGGGGAGCTCCTACAATGAGCAGTTCTTC
cdr3_aa: CATSEPRRGSSYNEQFF

d_call: TRBD2
clone_size: .
j_call: TRBJ2-5
v_call: TRBV7-7
cdr3_nt: TGTGCCAGCAGCCGGGGACTAGCGGGAGCCTCAGAGACCCAGTACTTC
cdr3_aa: CASSRGLAGASETQYF

d_call: TRBD2
clone_size: .
j_call: TRBJ2-3
v_call: TRBV9
cdr3_nt: TGTGCCAGCAGCGTACGCGGCGGGGGGACAGATACGCAGTATTTT
cdr3_aa: CASSVRGGGTDTQYF

d_call: .
clone_size: .
j_call: TRBJ1-2
v_call: TRBV7-2
cdr3_nt: TGTGCCAGCAGCTTAGGGGTGGACTCCCATGGCTACACCTTC
cdr3_aa: CASSLGVDSHGYTF

d_call: .
clone_size: .
j_call: TRBJ1-1
v_call: TRBV28
cdr3_nt: TGTGCCAGCAGTTACGGGGGGGCAGGTGGCACTGAAGCTTTCTTT
cdr3_aa: CASSYGGAGGTEAFF

d_call: .
clone_size: .
j_call: TRBJ1-2
v_call: TRBV7-6
cdr3_nt: TGTGCCAGCAGCAGAGGGTGGGGGCCCAAGGATAACTATGGCTACACCTTC
cdr3_aa: CASSRGWGPKDNYGYTF

d_call: TRBD1
clone_size: .
j_call: TRBJ2-1
v_call: TRBV9
cdr3_nt: TGTGCCAGCAGCCGAGGGGGACAGGGTGGGGATGAGCAGTTCTTC
cdr3_aa: CASSRGGQGGDEQFF

d_call: TRBD2
clone_size: .
j_call: TRBJ2-1
v_call: TRBV11-2
cdr3_nt: TGTGCCAGCCTCCGTAGCGGGACTTCCTACAATGAGCAGTTCTTC
cdr3_aa: CASLRSGTSYNEQFF

d_call: TRBD1
clone_size: .
j_call: TRBJ1-1
v_call: TRBV6-2/TRBV6-3
cdr3_nt: TGTGCCAGCAGTTACAAGTTGTGGACAGGGGAGACTGAAGCTTTCTTT
cdr3_aa: CASSYKLWTGETEAFF

d_call: TRBD1
clone_size: .
j_call: TRBJ1-2
v_call: TRBV28
cdr3_nt: TGTGCCAGCGGAAGACAGGGGTACTTCGGCTACACCTTC
cdr3_aa: CASGRQGYFGYTF

d_call: .
clone_size: .
j_call: TRBJ2-5
v_call: TRBV5-1
cdr3_nt: TGCGCCAGCAGCTTACAGGGAAGCGGCCAAGAGACCCAGTACTTC
cdr3_aa: CASSLQGSGQETQYF

d_call: .
clone_size: once
j_call: TRBJ1-5
v_call: TRBV5-1
cdr3_nt: TGCGCCAGCAGCTTGGAATCGCCAGGGCAGCAGCCCCAGCATTTT
cdr3_aa: CASSLESPGQQPQHF

d_call: .
clone_size: .
j_call: TRBJ1-2
v_call: TRBV5-8
cdr3_nt: TGTGCCAGCAGTCTCCAAGGCCCAGGAGGGTATGGCTACACCTTC
cdr3_aa: CASSLQGPGGYGYTF

d_call: .
clone_size: .
j_call: TRBJ1-6
v_call: TRBV12-3/TRBV12-4
cdr3_nt: TGTGCCAGCAGTTTAAACACCAATTCACCCCTCCACTTT
cdr3_aa: CASSLNTNSPLHF

d_call: .
clone_size: .
j_call: TRBJ2-1
v_call: TRBV7-2
cdr3_nt: TGTGCCAGCAGCCCCCGTGCGGGGTCCTCCTACAATGAGCAGTTCTTC
cdr3_aa: CASSPRAGSSYNEQFF

d_call: .
clone_size: .
j_call: TRBJ1-1
v_call: TRBV2
cdr3_nt: TGTGCCAGCAGGCAGGGCGAATTAAACAAAGCTTTCTTT
cdr3_aa: CASRQGELNKAFF

d_call: TRBD2
clone_size: .
j_call: TRBJ2-1
v_call: TRBV11-1
cdr3_nt: TGTGCCAGCAGCTTGACTAGCGGGGGGCGATACAATGAGCAGTTCTTC
cdr3_aa: CASSLTSGGRYNEQFF

d_call: TRBD2
clone_size: .
j_call: TRBJ2-2
v_call: TRBV4-2
cdr3_nt: TGTGCCAGCAAACTAGCGGGGGGAACCGGGGAGCTGTTTTTT
cdr3_aa: CASKLAGGTGELFF

d_call: TRBD1
clone_size: once
j_call: TRBJ1-4
v_call: TRBV18
cdr3_nt: TGTGCCAGCTCGCTAAACCGGGACAGGGCTGAAAAACTGTTTTTT
cdr3_aa: CASSLNRDRAEKLFF

d_call: .
clone_size: .
j_call: TRBJ2-7
v_call: TRBV12-3/TRBV12-4
cdr3_nt: TGTGCCAGCAGTAGTACCCTAATCTACGAGCAGTACTTC
cdr3_aa: CASSSTLIYEQYF

d_call: TRBD1
clone_size: .
j_call: TRBJ1-1
v_call: TRBV29-1
cdr3_nt: TGCAGCGGCAGAGGACAGGAGAACACTGAAGCTTTCTTT
cdr3_aa: CSGRGQENTEAFF

d_call: .
clone_size: .
j_call: TRBJ1-1
v_call: TRBV4-3
cdr3_nt: TGCGCCAGCAGCCAAGACAGGATCATGAACACTGAAGCTTTCTTT
cdr3_aa: CASSQDRIMNTEAFF

d_call: .
clone_size: .
j_call: TRBJ1-5
v_call: TRBV12-3/TRBV12-4
cdr3_nt: TGTGCCAGCAGGGGGGCGAATCAGCCCCAGCATTTT
cdr3_aa: CASRGANQPQHF

d_call: TRBD2
clone_size: .
j_call: TRBJ2-1
v_call: TRBV2
cdr3_nt: TGTGCCAGCAGTCGTAGCGGGGGCTCCTACAATGAGCAGTTCTTC
cdr3_aa: CASSRSGGSYNEQFF

d_call: TRBD2
clone_size: .
j_call: TRBJ2-5
v_call: TRBV2
cdr3_nt: TGTGCCAGCGTCAACCTTCCGGGGGGTCGAGAGACCCAGTACTTC
cdr3_aa: CASVNLPGGRETQYF

d_call: TRBD1
clone_size: .
j_call: TRBJ1-6
v_call: TRBV7-6
cdr3_nt: TGTGCCAGCAGCCGAGACAGGGTGGGCGATTCACCCCTCCACTTT
cdr3_aa: CASSRDRVGDSPLHF

d_call: .
clone_size: once
j_call: TRBJ2-6
v_call: TRBV6-5
cdr3_nt: TGTGCCAGCAGTTCACAGATCAGCTTTGGCGACGTCCTGACTTTC
cdr3_aa: CASSSQISFGDVLTF

d_call: TRBD1
clone_size: .
j_call: TRBJ1-6
v_call: TRBV7-6
cdr3_nt: TGTGCCAGCAGCTTAACCGGGACAGGGGGCTCCTATAATTCACCCCTCCACTTT
cdr3_aa: CASSLTGTGGSYNSPLHF

d_call: .
clone_size: .
j_call: TRBJ1-5
v_call: TRBV5-6
cdr3_nt: TGTGCCAGCAGCTTAAGCGGTGGGAATCAGCCCCAGCATTTT
cdr3_aa: CASSLSGGNQPQHF

d_call: .
clone_size: .
j_call: TRBJ2-2
v_call: TRBV27
cdr3_nt: TGTGCCAGCAGGCCTAGAGACACCGGGGAGCTGTTTTTT
cdr3_aa: CASRPRDTGELFF

d_call: .
clone_size: few
j_call: TRBJ1-2
v_call: TRBV5-4
cdr3_nt: TGTGCCAGCAGTCAGGCGGGGGTTGGCTACACCTTC
cdr3_aa: CASSQAGVGYTF

d_call: .
clone_size: .
j_call: TRBJ2-1
v_call: TRBV2
cdr3_nt: TGTGCCAGCAAAACCTTGGGGCCAGGGCACAATGAGCAGTTCTTC
cdr3_aa: CASKTLGPGHNEQFF

d_call: .
clone_size: once
j_call: TRBJ1-3
v_call: TRBV19
cdr3_nt: TGTGCCAGTAGCTCCCCCGGAAACACCATATATTTT
cdr3_aa: CASSSPGNTIYF

d_call: .
clone_size: once
j_call: TRBJ1-1
v_call: TRBV9
cdr3_nt: TGTGCCAGCAGCGTTCGACCGGGGTCGGAAGCTTTCTTT
cdr3_aa: CASSVRPGSEAFF

d_call: TRBD2
clone_size: .
j_call: TRBJ2-1
v_call: TRBV7-2
cdr3_nt: TGTGCCAGCAGCCCGAGCGGGACGAGCTCCTACAATGAGCAGTTCTTC
cdr3_aa: CASSPSGTSSYNEQFF

d_call: TRBD1
clone_size: .
j_call: TRBJ1-4
v_call: TRBV7-2
cdr3_nt: TGTGCCAGCAGCCCTAGAGGAGGGGGCGCCTATGAAAAACTGTTTTTT
cdr3_aa: CASSPRGGGAYEKLFF

d_call: .
clone_size: .
j_call: TRBJ2-7
v_call: TRBV2
cdr3_nt: TGTGCCAGCAGCCGGGCCCGAGAGGGAACCTACGAGCAGTACTTC
cdr3_aa: CASSRAREGTYEQYF

d_call: .
clone_size: .
j_call: TRBJ1-3
v_call: TRBV3-1/TRBV3-2
cdr3_nt: TGTGCCAGCAGCGACAGGATAGCCCGCTCTGGAAACACCATATATTTT
cdr3_aa: CASSDRIARSGNTIYF

d_call: .
clone_size: .
j_call: TRBJ1-1
v_call: TRBV12-3/TRBV12-4
cdr3_nt: TGTGCCAGCAGTTTCCGCGAGGGAGCTGAAGCTTTCTTT
cdr3_aa: CASSFREGAEAFF

d_call: .
clone_size: .
j_call: TRBJ1-2
v_call: TRBV6-5
cdr3_nt: TGTGCCAGCAGTCTCCATTTGGGGGCTGTCTATGGCTACACCTTC
cdr3_aa: CASSLHLGAVYGYTF

d_call: TRBD1
clone_size: .
j_call: TRBJ1-2
v_call: TRBV12-3/TRBV12-4
cdr3_nt: TGTGCCAGCAGTTTAACGACAGGGTATGGCTACACCTTC
cdr3_aa: CASSLTTGYGYTF

d_call: .
clone_size: .
j_call: TRBJ2-3
v_call: TRBV2
cdr3_nt: TGTGCCAGCATAGACACAGATACGCAGTATTTT
cdr3_aa: CASIDTDTQYF

d_call: .
clone_size: .
j_call: TRBJ2-7
v_call: TRBV3-1/TRBV3-2
cdr3_nt: TGTGCCAGCAGCCGCCAGTCTTTTGGGGCCGAGCAGTACTTC
cdr3_aa: CASSRQSFGAEQYF

d_call: .
clone_size: .
j_call: TRBJ1-5
v_call: TRBV6-1
cdr3_nt: TGTGCCAGCGGTGGCGGGAAAAATCAGCCCCAGCATTTT
cdr3_aa: CASGGGKNQPQHF